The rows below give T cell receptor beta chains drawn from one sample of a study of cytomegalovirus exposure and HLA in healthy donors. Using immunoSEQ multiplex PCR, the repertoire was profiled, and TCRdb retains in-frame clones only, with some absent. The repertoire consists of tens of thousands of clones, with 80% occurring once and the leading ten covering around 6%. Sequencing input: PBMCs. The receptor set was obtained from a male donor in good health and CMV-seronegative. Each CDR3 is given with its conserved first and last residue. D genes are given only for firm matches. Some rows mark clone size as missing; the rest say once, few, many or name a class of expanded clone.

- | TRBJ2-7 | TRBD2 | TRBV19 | CASRISGGTHYEQYF | TGTGCCAGTAGGATTAGCGGGGGGACCCACTACGAGCAGTACTTC
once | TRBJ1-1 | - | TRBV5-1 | CASSLAQMNTEAFF | TGCGCCAGCAGCTTGGCTCAGATGAACACTGAAGCTTTCTTT
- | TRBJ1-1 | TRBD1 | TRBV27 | CASSPGQVYTEAFF | TGTGCCAGCAGTCCAGGACAGGTGTACACTGAAGCTTTCTTT
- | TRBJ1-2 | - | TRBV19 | CASSIQESTNYGYTF | TGTGCCAGTAGTATTCAAGAATCTACTAACTATGGCTACACCTTC
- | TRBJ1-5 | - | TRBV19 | CASSIETSQPQHF | TGTGCCAGTAGTATAGAGACATCTCAGCCCCAGCATTTT
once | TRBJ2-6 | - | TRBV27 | CASSFAGSNSGANVLTF | TGTGCCAGCAGTTTTGCAGGTTCTAACTCTGGGGCCAACGTCCTGACTTTC
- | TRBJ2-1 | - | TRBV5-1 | CASRPGLLRGLIGNEQFF | TGCGCCAGCAGGCCGGGACTCCTTAGGGGCCTTATTGGGAATGAGCAGTTCTTC
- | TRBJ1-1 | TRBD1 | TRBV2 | CASSLRQGEAFF | TGTGCCAGCAGTCTACGACAGGGAGAAGCTTTCTTT
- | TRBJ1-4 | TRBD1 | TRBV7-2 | CASSRDRANKKLFF | TGTGCCAGCAGCCGGGACAGGGCTAATAAAAAACTGTTTTTT
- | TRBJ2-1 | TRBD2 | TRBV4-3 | CASSQDSGGEQFF | TGCGCCAGCAGCCAAGATTCGGGGGGGGAGCAGTTCTTC
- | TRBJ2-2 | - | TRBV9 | CASSAYRDPGELFF | TGTGCCAGCAGCGCCTACAGGGACCCCGGGGAGCTGTTTTTT
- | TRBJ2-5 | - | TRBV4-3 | CASSQAWGDQETQYF | TGCGCCAGCAGCCAAGCCTGGGGGGACCAAGAGACCCAGTACTTC
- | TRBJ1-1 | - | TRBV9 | CASSGPSGPSTEAFF | TGTGCCAGCAGCGGGCCCTCAGGGCCGAGCACTGAAGCTTTCTTT
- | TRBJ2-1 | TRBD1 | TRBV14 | CASSQIGQGAYNEQFF | TGTGCCAGCAGCCAAATCGGACAGGGGGCCTACAATGAGCAGTTCTTC
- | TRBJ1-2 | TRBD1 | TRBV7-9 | CASSPGTGVDYGYTF | TGTGCCAGCAGCCCCGGGACAGGGGTCGACTATGGCTACACCTTC
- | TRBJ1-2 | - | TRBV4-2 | CASSQDLGPANYGYTF | TGTGCCAGCAGCCAAGATCTGGGCCCCGCTAACTATGGCTACACCTTC